This is a list of T cell receptor beta chains from one sample in a study of blood T cell repertoires in COVID-19. The repertoire was sequenced with immunoSEQ multiplex PCR; TCRdb's copy has only in-frame clones and lacks some. The table lists more than 25,000 clones, around 89% of them singletons. The sequenced sample consisted of peripheral blood. Source of these receptors: a woman in her thirties or forties with active or convalescent COVID-19. Each CDR3 is given with its conserved first and last residue. D genes are given only for firm matches. The listing skips clone size in some rows; elsewhere it reads once, few, many or a size class.

j_call | clone_size | cdr3_length | v_call | d_call | cdr3_aa | cdr3_nt
TRBJ2-1 | NA | 16 | TRBV5-4 | NA | CASSLAGGSTGYEQFF | TGTGCCAGCAGCTTGGCCGGGGGGTCCACAGGGTATGAGCAGTTCTTC
TRBJ1-1 | once | 16 | TRBV5-8 | TRBD1 | CASSLGRGRMNTEAFF | TGTGCCAGCAGCTTGGGCAGGGGGCGAATGAACACTGAAGCTTTCTTT
TRBJ1-2 | few | 17 | TRBV24-1 | TRBD1 | CATSDLRQGAPLSGYTF | TGTGCCACCAGTGATTTGCGGCAGGGGGCCCCCCTATCCGGCTACACCTTC
TRBJ1-1 | NA | 15 | TRBV10-3 | TRBD1 | CAAWDRGIMNTEAFF | TGTGCCGCGTGGGACAGGGGGATCATGAACACTGAAGCTTTCTTT
TRBJ2-6 | once | 19 | TRBV11-2 | TRBD1 | CASSLDLGRGPGGANVLTF | TGTGCCAGCAGCTTAGATCTCGGCAGGGGGCCGGGAGGGGCCAACGTCCTGACTTTC
TRBJ1-1 | NA | 12 | TRBV19 | NA | CASSISGRAAFF | TGTGCCAGTAGTATAAGTGGGCGTGCTGCTTTCTTT
TRBJ2-7 | NA | 15 | TRBV28 | NA | CASSLSRSGVYEQYF | TGTGCCAGCAGTTTGAGCAGGTCCGGCGTGTACGAGCAGTACTTC
TRBJ2-3 | NA | 14 | TRBV5-6 | NA | CASRSTLSADTQYF | TGTGCCAGCAGGAGCACCCTCTCGGCAGATACGCAGTATTTT
TRBJ1-2 | NA | 12 | TRBV7-3 | NA | CASSEGYDGYTF | TGTGCCAGCAGCGAGGGATATGATGGCTACACCTTC
TRBJ1-4 | NA | 15 | TRBV3-1/TRBV3-2 | NA | CASSQRVARTEKLFF | TGTGCCAGCAGCCAGAGGGTGGCGCGGACTGAAAAACTGTTTTTT
TRBJ2-4 | NA | 14 | TRBV19 | NA | CATEDVGAKNIQYF | TGTGCCACCGAGGATGTGGGAGCCAAAAACATTCAGTACTTC
TRBJ2-7 | NA | 12 | TRBV6-2/TRBV6-3 | NA | CASRYRGGEQYF | TGTGCCAGCAGGTACAGGGGAGGAGAGCAGTACTTC
TRBJ2-7 | NA | 14 | TRBV4-1 | NA | CASSLSGPPYEQYF | TGCGCCAGCAGCCTGAGCGGGCCCCCCTACGAGCAGTACTTC
TRBJ2-7 | NA | 15 | TRBV6-5 | TRBD1 | CASRAGQGIQYEQYF | TGTGCCAGCAGAGCCGGACAGGGGATCCAGTACGAGCAGTACTTC
TRBJ1-4 | NA | 16 | TRBV7-2 | NA | CASSSTSRGRQEKLFF | TGTGCCAGCAGCTCCACCTCAAGGGGCCGGCAGGAAAAACTGTTTTTT
TRBJ2-5 | NA | 13 | TRBV19 | TRBD1 | CASMGQVQETQYF | TGTGCCAGTATGGGACAGGTCCAAGAGACCCAGTACTTC
TRBJ2-7 | few | 14 | TRBV5-5 | NA | CASSLQVSHYEQYF | TGTGCCAGCAGCTTACAGGTATCCCACTACGAGCAGTACTTC
TRBJ2-7 | once | 14 | TRBV6-2/TRBV6-3 | TRBD1 | CASSPGQGFYEQYF | TGTGCCAGCAGTCCGGGACAGGGGTTCTACGAGCAGTACTTC
TRBJ1-1 | NA | 15 | TRBV6-4 | TRBD1 | CASRTEGAGDTEAFF | TGTGCCAGCAGAACGGAGGGGGCGGGCGACACTGAAGCTTTCTTT
TRBJ1-5 | NA | 16 | TRBV19 | NA | CASSNRPGQLNQPQHF | TGTGCCAGTAGTAATCGTCCGGGACAACTCAATCAGCCCCAGCATTTT
TRBJ1-1 | NA | 17 | TRBV5-4 | TRBD1 | CASSLARDRSSNTEAFF | TGTGCCAGCAGCTTGGCGCGGGACAGGTCTTCCAACACTGAAGCTTTCTTT
TRBJ1-1 | NA | 14 | TRBV3-1/TRBV3-2 | NA | CASSSQGGNTEAFF | TGTGCCAGCAGTTCACAGGGTGGGAACACTGAAGCTTTCTTT
TRBJ1-2 | NA | 13 | TRBV10-1 | NA | CASSETETYGYTF | TGCGCCAGCAGTGAGACAGAGACCTATGGCTACACCTTC
TRBJ2-1 | NA | 13 | TRBV7-2 | NA | CASSLYSYNEQFF | TGTGCCAGCAGCTTATACTCCTACAATGAGCAGTTCTTC
TRBJ2-5 | NA | 15 | TRBV20-1 | TRBD2 | CSASLSGGAQETQYF | TGCAGTGCTAGTCTCAGCGGGGGGGCCCAGGAGACCCAGTACTTC
TRBJ2-1 | NA | 15 | TRBV6-5 | TRBD1 | CASSSDRDLNNEQFF | TGTGCCAGCAGTTCGGACAGGGACCTTAACAATGAGCAGTTCTTC
TRBJ1-4 | NA | 15 | TRBV5-4 | NA | CASSLDRATNEKLFF | TGTGCCAGCAGCTTGGACAGGGCAACTAATGAAAAACTGTTTTTT
TRBJ1-5 | NA | 16 | TRBV24-1 | NA | CATSSRSAPSNQPQHF | TGTGCCACCAGCTCAAGGAGTGCTCCGAGCAATCAGCCCCAGCATTTT
TRBJ2-2 | NA | 15 | TRBV18 | TRBD1 | CASSPTGGDTGELFF | TGTGCCAGCTCACCGACAGGGGGCGACACCGGGGAGCTGTTTTTT
TRBJ1-1 | NA | 14 | TRBV9 | NA | CASSVGGSNTEAFF | TGTGCCAGCAGCGTAGGAGGTAGTAACACTGAAGCTTTCTTT
TRBJ1-1 | NA | 12 | TRBV5-1 | TRBD1 | CASSLEDREAFF | TGCGCCAGCAGCTTGGAGGACAGGGAAGCTTTCTTT
TRBJ2-1 | NA | 14 | TRBV5-1 | TRBD1 | CASTAETGIGEQFF | TGCGCCAGCACCGCGGAGACAGGGATCGGTGAGCAGTTCTTC
TRBJ1-5 | NA | 16 | TRBV30 | NA | CAWSVLGLWEDQPQHF | TGTGCCTGGAGTGTATTGGGACTATGGGAGGATCAGCCCCAGCATTTT
TRBJ1-4 | NA | 17 | TRBV5-6 | TRBD1 | CASSLEGQGGLYEKLFF | TGTGCCAGCAGCTTGGAAGGACAGGGGGGACTCTATGAAAAACTGTTTTTT